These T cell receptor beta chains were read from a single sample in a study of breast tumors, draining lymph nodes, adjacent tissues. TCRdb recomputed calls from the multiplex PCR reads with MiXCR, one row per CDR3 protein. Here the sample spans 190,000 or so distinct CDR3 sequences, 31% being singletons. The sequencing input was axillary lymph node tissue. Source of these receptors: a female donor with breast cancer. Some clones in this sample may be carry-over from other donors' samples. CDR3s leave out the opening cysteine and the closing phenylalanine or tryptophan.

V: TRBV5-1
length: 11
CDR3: ASSLGDSSSAF

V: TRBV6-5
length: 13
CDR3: ASSYGTGNAETQY

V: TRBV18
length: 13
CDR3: ASSPWDTNTDTQY

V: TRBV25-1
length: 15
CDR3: ASTPAVGGSSYNEQF

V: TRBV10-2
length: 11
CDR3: ASRFGLNEKLF

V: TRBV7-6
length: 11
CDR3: ASSLEPGNTIY

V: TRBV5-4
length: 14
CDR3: ASSSVAGGRTDTQY

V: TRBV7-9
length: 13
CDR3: ASSLESFSGFGYP

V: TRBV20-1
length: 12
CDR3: SARGTGFDEKLF

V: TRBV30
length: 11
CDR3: AWSGGHSYEQY

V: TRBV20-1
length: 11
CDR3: SARGVRFYEQF

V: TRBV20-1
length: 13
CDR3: SAPGTGLGTDTQY